These 21 T cell receptor delta chains originate from one sample sequenced in a study of γδ T cells in repeated Plasmodium falciparum infection. TCRdb reanalysed the multiplex PCR reads via CATT. The table shows 75,000 to 95,000 delta-chain clones, with roughly 0.98% occurring only once. Flow sorting of PBMC yielded separate Vgamma9/Vdelta2+ and Vdelta2-negative gammadelta T cell populations for bulk repertoire analysis. The sample consisted of gamma-delta T cells from blood. These receptors originate from a pool of human donors (malaria-infected and uninfected, not separated).

A few counts support this clone. This chain joins TRDV1 and TRDJ1, with 10 bases fitting TRDD3. As TCRdb names no J gene, one was assigned here on the basis of a DNA match to germline. The CDR3 covers 24 residues. V shed 7 bases, J shed 0 bases, and the junction held 32 bases outside the gene matches. The germline gives CDR1 TSWWSYY, CDR2 QGS. CDR3 residues: CALAPAGGYWGIHPAGLYTDKLIF. The CDR3 bases are TGTGCTCTTGCTCCCGCCGGGGGTTACTGGGGGATCCATCCGGCCGGGCTGTACACCGATAAACTCATCTTT.

As concerns this clone: TCRdb has a much larger clone's protein, which differs at residue 10 from the translation of this DNA, likely because of a read error; what is shown is the protein translated from the DNA. This chain joins TRDV1 and TRDJ1; 9 nucleotides align to TRDD3. Germline V CDR1 and CDR2: TSWWSYY, QGS. V dropped 3 bases and J dropped 5; count of bases not matched to a gene: 19. The CDR3 covers 19 residues. The CDR3 DNA reads TGTGCTCTTGGGGATCCCGAATCTCCTTTCTGGGGGATGTTTGATAAACTCATCTTT. It encodes CALGDPESPFWGMFDKLIF.

This clone appeared a few times. TCRdb attributes to this sequence the protein of a much larger clone, which differs from the DNA translation at residue 12; a read error is likely, and the protein displayed is translated from the DNA. The genes are TRDV1 and TRDJ1, with D unclear. CDR3 length: 21 residues. Deletions cut 2 bases from V and 0 bases from J, with 28 bases between. Germline V gene data show CDR1 as TSWWSYY and CDR2 as QGS. For the CDR3, the DNA is TGTGCTCTTGGGGAATTTGGGTCTCCGTTGGGTGCTGAGTTATACACCGATAAACTCATCTTT. Protein sequence: CALGEFGSPLGAELYTDKLIF.

A word on this clone: A far larger clone is just one base off, so this is likely a read error. This CDR3 is also generated by other DNA sequences in the sample. The rearrangement uses TRDV1 and TRDJ1; D perhaps matches TRDD3 (5 bases). CDR3 length: 20 amino acids. Per germline, CDR1 TSWWSYY and CDR2 QGS. V lost 3 bases, J lost 0 bases, and 26 bases lay in between. CDR3 DNA sequence: TGTGCTCTTGGGGAGCGATTACCAGGGGGCTATTTAAAGTACACCGATAAACTCATCTTT. This translates into CALGERLPGGYLKYTDKLIF.

In the case of this clone: The protein recorded in TCRdb matches a much larger clone and deviates from this DNA's translation at residue 2, suggesting a read error; the protein here is obtained by translating the DNA. The chain recombines TRDV2 with TRDJ1, with 7 bases matching TRDD2. Germline values: CDR1 GEAIGNYY, CDR2 EKD. The CDR3 contains 21 residues. CDR3 region: CSCDTVSYAEGRPSYTDKLIF. CDR3 nucleotide sequence: TGTTCCTGTGACACAGTTTCCTACGCTGAAGGGCGGCCCTCATACACCGATAAACTCATCTTT.

Notes on this clone: Translating this DNA gives a protein that differs at residue 15 from the TCRdb one, which belongs to a much larger clone; a read error is likely, and the protein shown is this translation. The J gene went uncalled, whereas the V gene is TRDV2; no DNA check was done on the table's D call, TRDD3. Germline V gene lookup returns CDR1 GEAIGNYY and CDR2 EKD. CDR3 length: 16 residues. The CDR3 protein is CACDTLLGEHTDKLTF. The CDR3 DNA sequence: TGTGCCTGTGACACTCTACTGGGGGAGCACACCGATAAACTCACCTTT.

This clone was picked up many times. TCRdb's protein for this DNA is that of a much larger clone and differs from the translation at residue 13, likely a read error; the protein shown is the DNA translation. The chain joins TRDV2 to TRDJ1, with 9 nucleotides matching TRDD3. The CDR3 has 19 residues. V was clipped by 3 bases and J by 1 base; unmatched bases: 17. Germline V gene sequence: CDR1 GEAIGNYY, CDR2 EKD. The CDR3 nucleotides are TGTGCCTGTGACTCTCTAACTGGGGGACAGACTGAGTGCACCGATAAACTCATCTTT. It is translated as CACDSLTGGQTECTDKLIF.

This clone was seen many times. The TCRdb record carries a much larger clone's protein, which differs from this DNA's translation at residue 7; a read error is the likely cause, and the protein listed here is the DNA translation. The gene calls are TRDV2 and TRDJ1, with TRDD3 matching over 8 bases. The J gene was not available in TCRdb and was assigned here by matching the DNA to germline segments. The CDR3 contains 18 residues. Germline V CDR1 and CDR2: GEAIGNYY, EKD. Trimming cost V 3 bases and J 2 bases; bases outside gene matches: 16. CDR3 in amino acids: CACDPRSGYARFTDKLIF. As DNA, the CDR3 is TGTGCCTGTGACCCAAGGTCGGGATACGCGCGTTTTACCGATAAACTCATCTTT.

This clone was seen only a few times. The amino acid sequence in TCRdb belongs to a much larger clone and departs from this DNA's translation at residue 5, likely a sequencing read error; the sequence shown is translated from the DNA. J is TRDJ1 and V is TRDV1; 7 nucleotides match TRDD3. The J gene, missing from TCRdb, was assigned here through DNA to germline matching. The CDR3 length is 18 residues. Looked up from germline, CDR1 is TSWWSYY and CDR2 is QGS. V shed 4 bases, J shed 0 bases, and the junction held 14 bases outside the gene matches. CDR3 loop: CALGGPRVGDQYTDKLIF. CDR3 nucleotides: TGTGCTCTTGGGGGACCAAGAGTGGGGGACCAGTACACCGATAAACTCATCTTT.

With respect to this clone: The protein TCRdb gives is from a much larger clone and does not agree with this DNA's translation at residue 22, likely a read error; the protein shown here comes from the DNA. The CDR3 loop is CALGEKSPRPPPSHGDTHTDKPIF. The CDR3 coding sequence is TGTGCTCTTGGGGAAAAGAGTCCCCGCCCTCCTCCGTCGCATGGGGATACCCACACCGATAAACCCATCTTT. A V gene of TRDV1 was called, but no J gene was assigned; the table's D call, TRDD3, has no DNA check behind it. There are 24 residues in the CDR3. Per the germline V gene, CDR1 is TSWWSYY and CDR2 is QGS.

This clone was seen a handful of times. A far larger clone is off by one base, so a read error is likely. This specimen includes other DNA sequences encoding the same CDR3. The V call is TRDV2, the J call TRDJ1; TRDD3 agrees at 10 bases. The J gene was not available in TCRdb and was assigned here by matching the DNA to germline segments. The CDR3 runs to 16 residues. Germline V gives CDR1 GEAIGNYY, CDR2 EKD. The CDR3, as DNA: TGTGCCTGCGACACATTGGGGGATACATCAATCGATAAACTCATCTTT. This encodes CACDTLGDTSIDKLIF.

This clone was observed a few times. This likely came from a read error, as a far larger clone is one base away. Different DNA sequences within this sample yield the same CDR3. The chain employs TRDV2 and TRDJ1; TRDD3 aligns across 7 bases. The J gene, left out of TCRdb, was set here by checking the DNA against germline. Germline trimming cut 0 bases from V and 2 bases from J; bases unmatched to any gene: 14. The CDR3 contains 18 residues. CDR1 and CDR2 from the germline V gene are GEAIGNYY and EKD. The CDR3 spells CACDTGYWGKPGTDKLIF. The CDR3 DNA sequence: TGTGCCTGTGACACCGGGTATTGGGGGAAACCCGGGACCGATAAACTCATCTTT.

Comments on this clone: Given a far larger clone just one base away, this is likely a sequencing read error. No J gene was called, and the V gene is TRDV1; whether TRDD3, the table's D call, matches the DNA was not checked. The CDR3 runs to 17 residues. The germline V gene has CDR1 TSWWSYY and CDR2 QGS. This CDR3 reads CALGELSGTGGPDKLIF. As DNA, the CDR3 is TGTGCTCTTGGGGAACTCTCCGGTACTGGGGGACCCGATAAGCTCATCTTT.

Concerning this clone: This sequence is one base from a far larger clone and is likely a read error. This CDR3 is also generated by other DNA sequences in the sample. V is TRDV1 and J is TRDJ1, with 10 bases identical to TRDD3. The germline gives CDR1 TSWWSYY, CDR2 QGS. This CDR3 contains 15 residues. CDR3 residues: CALAPTSGDTGKLIF. CDR3 sequence (DNA): TGTGCCCTGGCACCTACGTCGGGGGATACGGGTAAACTCATCTTT.

This clone was seen a handful of times. It differs at one base from a far larger clone, so likely a read error. The sample carries other DNA sequences with the same CDR3. J is TRDJ3 and V is TRDV2, with D perhaps TRDD3 (5 bases). Since TCRdb gives no J gene, matching the DNA to germline was used here to assign it. The CDR3 consists of 18 residues. Germline V gives CDR1 GEAIGNYY, CDR2 EKD. Trimming removed 1 base from V and 0 bases from J, with 12 bases in between. CDR3 region: CACDTEGDHSWDTRQMFF. The CDR3 DNA sequence: TGTGCCTGTGACACTGAAGGGGACCACTCCTGGGACACCCGACAGATGTTTTTC.

Note on this clone: TCRdb assigns this DNA the protein of a much larger clone, which departs from its translation at residue 9; this likely reflects a read error, and the protein shown comes from translating the DNA. The chain is built from TRDV1 and TRDJ3; TRDD3 aligns across 11 bases. TCRdb records no J gene; here it was assigned by comparing the DNA to germline. Germline assignment: CDR1 TSWWSYY and CDR2 QGS. There are 23 residues in the CDR3. J lost 0 bases, V lost 2 bases, and 15 bases had no gene match. CDR3 residues: CALGESANGWGIPSSWDTRQMFF. The CDR3 nucleotides read TGTGCTCTTGGGGAATCGGCGAACGGCTGGGGGATACCGAGCTCCTGGGACACCCGACAGATGTTTTTC.

J is TRDJ1 and V is TRDV2, with TRDD3 matching 8 bases. Here the J gene was assigned by germline matching of the DNA, as TCRdb has none. This CDR3 has 21 amino acids. V lost 0 bases, J lost 1 base, and 21 bases stayed unmatched. The V gene's germline CDR1 is GEAIGNYY and CDR2 EKD. The CDR3 sequence is CACDTVLNFGTGGPPTDKLIF. In DNA, the CDR3 is TGTGCCTGTGACACCGTACTAAATTTCGGTACTGGGGGCCCACCCACCGATAAACTCATCTTT.

This clone was seen repeatedly, ten times or more. TCRdb's protein, taken from a much larger clone, differs from this DNA's translation at residue 4, likely owing to a read error; the protein displayed comes from the DNA. V and J are TRDV2 and TRDJ1, with 7 bases that match TRDD3. The J gene is absent in TCRdb and was assigned here via DNA matching to germline. CDR3 size: 18 residues. CDR1 GEAIGNYY and CDR2 EKD come from the germline V gene. For the CDR3, the DNA is TGTGCCTGTGGCACCGTCGCTGGCCCTGGGGGGCACACCGATAAACTCATCTTT. Encoded protein: CACGTVAGPGGHTDKLIF.

In regard to this clone: The amino acid sequence in TCRdb belongs to a much larger clone and departs from this DNA's translation at residue 17, likely a sequencing read error; the sequence shown is translated from the DNA. This rearrangement joins TRDV2 to TRDJ1, with 13 bases aligning to TRDD3. Germline V gene data show CDR1 as GEAIGNYY and CDR2 as EKD. This CDR3 has 19 residues. CDR3 sequence reads: CACTIPGDWTTGGYGKPIF. Here the CDR3 DNA reads TGTGCCTGTACAATCCCCGGGGACTGGACAACTGGGGGATACGGTAAACCCATCTTT.

A remark on this clone: A far larger clone is only one base removed, so a read error is likely. Other nucleotide sequences in the sample specify the same CDR3. The V gene is TRDV1; the J gene was not called; no check of the table's D call, TRDD3, against the DNA was made. The V gene's germline CDR1 is TSWWSYY and CDR2 QGS. There are 14 residues in the CDR3. Here the CDR3 DNA reads TGTGCTCTCGGGGAATACTACTCTGGGGGATCTCTCATCTTT. This translates into CALGEYYSGGSLIF.

This clone was counted a few times. With only one base between it and a far larger clone, this is likely a read error. The same CDR3 arises from other DNA sequences in this sample as well. The genes are TRDV2 and TRDJ1, with 9 bases fitting TRDD3. Germline matching of the DNA provided the J gene here, since TCRdb leaves it blank. The CDR3 has 18 residues. Trimming cost V 6 bases and J 0 bases; bases outside gene matches: 16. CDR1 is GEAIGNYY, CDR2 EKD, per germline. CDR3 DNA: TGTGCCTGTTCTTCCTTGGGTACTGGGGGACCCTACACCGATAAACTCATCTTT. Translated: CACSSLGTGGPYTDKLIF.